These T cell receptor beta chains were read from a single sample in a study of fetal regulatory T cell absence and autoimmunity. Clones were read by immunoSEQ multiplex PCR, and TCRdb kept only the in-frame ones, dropping some. The sample has about 95,000 clones, 72% seen once. The sequenced sample was pancreas tissue. These receptors originate from a male donor with IPEX syndrome. The CDR3 runs from the conserved cysteine through the conserved F or W. A D gene is named only where the DNA matches it firmly. Clone size is not always given. Where it is, it says once, few, many or a class for expanded clones.

TRBJ1-3,-,TRBV7-2,once,CASSLGGDGNTIYF,TGTGCCAGCAGCTTAGGAGGGGATGGAAACACCATATATTTT
TRBJ1-1,TRBD1,TRBV5-4,few,CASSRDRGLNTEAFF,TGTGCCAGCAGCCGGGACAGGGGGCTGAACACTGAAGCTTTCTTT
TRBJ2-1,TRBD2,TRBV27,-,CASSLAGGYNEQFF,TGTGCCAGCAGTTTAGCGGGGGGGTACAATGAGCAGTTCTTC
TRBJ1-1,TRBD1,TRBV11-3,-,CASSLSGGMNTEAFF,TGTGCCAGCAGCTTATCAGGGGGCATGAACACTGAAGCTTTCTTT
TRBJ2-1,TRBD1,TRBV9,-,CASSVVGQVGDEQFF,TGTGCCAGCAGCGTAGTAGGACAGGTGGGGGATGAGCAGTTCTTC
TRBJ1-1,-,TRBV4-2,-,CASSQDPTLEAFF,TGTGCCAGCAGCCAAGATCCGACTCTTGAAGCTTTCTTT
TRBJ1-1,-,TRBV7-9,-,CASSRRDNTEAFF,TGTGCCAGCAGCCGCCGGGACAACACTGAAGCTTTCTTT
TRBJ2-1,TRBD2,TRBV9,-,CASSFTGTNNEQFF,TGTGCCAGCAGCTTTACCGGGACTAACAATGAGCAGTTCTTC
TRBJ2-7,TRBD2,TRBV5-4,once,CASSGTSGTYEQYF,TGTGCCAGCAGCGGGACTAGCGGTACCTACGAGCAGTACTTC
TRBJ2-3,TRBD2,TRBV4-1,-,CASSQAAGGFTDTQYF,TGCGCCAGCAGCCAAGCAGCGGGGGGTTTCACAGATACGCAGTATTTT
TRBJ2-1,TRBD2,TRBV11-3,once,CASSPTSGASYNEQFF,TGTGCCAGCAGCCCGACTAGCGGGGCCTCCTACAATGAGCAGTTCTTC
TRBJ2-7,TRBD1,TRBV5-5,few,CASTEETDRPYEQYF,TGTGCCAGCACTGAAGAGACGGACAGGCCATACGAGCAGTACTTC
TRBJ1-2,TRBD1,TRBV7-8,-,CASSLEFRDRGFGYTF,TGTGCCAGCAGCTTAGAGTTTCGGGACAGGGGATTCGGCTACACCTTC
TRBJ1-3,-,TRBV21-1,once,CASSPGQNTIYF,TGTGCCAGCTCCCCGGGACAGAACACCATATATTTT
TRBJ2-3,-,TRBV28,-,CASSLGEADTQYF,TGTGCCAGCAGTTTAGGGGAGGCAGATACGCAGTATTTT
TRBJ1-5,-,TRBV5-8,-,CASSLGWKNQPQHF,TGTGCCAGCAGCTTGGGATGGAAAAATCAGCCCCAGCATTTT
TRBJ2-1,TRBD2,TRBV30,-,CAWIVSGRRGSYNEQFF,TGTGCCTGGATTGTTAGCGGGAGAAGGGGCTCCTACAATGAGCAGTTCTTC
TRBJ1-2,TRBD1,TRBV9,few,CASSAGQDYGYTF,TGTGCCAGCAGCGCGGGACAGGATTATGGCTACACCTTC
TRBJ2-1,-,TRBV4-3,few,CASSQDAGGWSGKFF,TGCGCCAGCAGCCAAGATGCGGGCGGGTGGAGCGGCAAGTTCTTC
TRBJ1-1,TRBD1,TRBV5-1,-,CASSWTGGTEAFF,TGCGCCAGCAGCTGGACAGGGGGCACTGAAGCTTTCTTT
TRBJ1-1,TRBD1,TRBV5-1,-,CASSLFVGRGQDTEAFF,TGCGCCAGCAGCTTGTTCGTTGGTAGGGGGCAGGACACTGAAGCTTTCTTT
TRBJ1-1,-,TRBV30,-,CAWSVVRQHTEAFF,TGTGCCTGGAGTGTAGTAAGACAGCACACTGAAGCTTTCTTT
TRBJ2-7,-,TRBV15,-,CATSRGSPYEQYF,TGTGCCACCAGCAGAGGTTCTCCCTACGAGCAGTACTTC
TRBJ2-3,-,TRBV6-5,-,CASSLRPVTDTQYF,TGTGCCAGCAGTTTGCGCCCGGTCACAGATACGCAGTATTTT
TRBJ2-1,TRBD1,TRBV27,-,CASSADRGGYNEQFF,TGTGCCAGCAGTGCGGACAGGGGAGGCTACAATGAGCAGTTCTTC
TRBJ2-7,-,TRBV6-6,-,CASSFGTSNEQYF,TGTGCCAGCAGTTTCGGGACCTCCAACGAGCAGTACTTC
TRBJ1-2,TRBD1,TRBV29-1,-,CSVPGTGGYGYTF,TGCAGCGTTCCCGGGACAGGGGGCTATGGCTACACCTTC
TRBJ1-2,-,TRBV25-1,few,CASSDVGGGYTF,TGTGCCAGCAGTGACGTAGGGGGTGGCTACACCTTC
TRBJ2-1,-,TRBV6-5,-,CASSRQSFSSEQFF,TGTGCCAGCAGCCGCCAATCCTTCTCGTCGGAGCAGTTCTTC
TRBJ1-2,TRBD1,TRBV29-1,-,CSIEGQGTNYGYTF,TGCAGCATTGAAGGACAGGGAACTAACTATGGCTACACCTTC
TRBJ2-7,TRBD1,TRBV30,-,CAWRPRDRVFSYEQYF,TGTGCCTGGAGGCCTAGGGACAGGGTTTTCTCCTACGAGCAGTACTTC
TRBJ2-1,-,TRBV12-2,-,CASRLGLAGCSYNEQFF,TGTGCAAGTCGCTTAGGGCTAGCGGGGTGCTCCTACAATGAGCAGTTCTTC
TRBJ2-7,TRBD2,TRBV4-1,-,CASSQGGGLAAYEQYF,TGCGCCAGCAGCCAAGGGGGTGGACTAGCGGCCTACGAGCAGTACTTC
TRBJ1-1,-,TRBV5-4,-,CASSLDWALGTEAFF,TGTGCCAGCAGCTTGGATTGGGCGCTGGGCACTGAAGCTTTCTTT
TRBJ2-3,TRBD1,TRBV27,-,CASQDRGRTDTQYF,TGTGCCAGCCAAGACAGGGGGCGGACAGATACGCAGTATTTT
TRBJ1-1,-,TRBV11-2,once,CASSFWIRGMNTEAFF,TGTGCCAGCAGCTTCTGGATTAGGGGAATGAACACTGAAGCTTTCTTT
TRBJ1-2,-,TRBV5-4,-,CASSLAGQGHGYTF,TGTGCCAGCAGCTTGGCCGGGCAGGGTCATGGCTACACCTTC
TRBJ2-4,TRBD1,TRBV5-5,-,CASSRTGTENIQYF,TGTGCCAGCAGCAGGACAGGGACGGAAAACATTCAGTACTTC
TRBJ1-2,-,TRBV30,few,CAWSVRYGYTF,TGTGCCTGGAGTGTTAGGTATGGCTACACCTTC
TRBJ2-7,-,TRBV29-1,-,CSVVGGGGIHGQYF,TGCAGCGTTGTTGGCGGGGGCGGTATCCACGGGCAGTACTTC
TRBJ2-7,-,TRBV27,few,CASSLSTGSEQYF,TGTGCCAGCAGTTTATCGACTGGCTCCGAGCAGTACTTC
TRBJ1-5,-,TRBV6-1,few,CASSGGNSNQPQHF,TGTGCCAGCAGCGGAGGGAATAGCAATCAGCCCCAGCATTTT
TRBJ2-1,TRBD1,TRBV4-1,once,CASSSRITGQGFANEQFF,TGCGCCAGCAGCTCGAGAATAACGGGACAGGGCTTTGCCAATGAGCAGTTCTTC
TRBJ1-4,-,TRBV5-1,-,CASSLGVATNEKLFF,TGCGCCAGCAGCCTGGGAGTTGCAACTAATGAAAAACTGTTTTTT
TRBJ1-2,TRBD1,TRBV7-9,-,CASSFDRGLDGYTF,TGTGCCAGCAGCTTTGACAGGGGGCTCGATGGCTACACCTTC
TRBJ2-7,TRBD2,TRBV14,medium-sized,CASSRGLAGPREQYF,TGTGCCAGCAGCCGCGGACTAGCGGGACCACGCGAGCAGTACTTC
TRBJ2-5,-,TRBV10-2,once,CASSEFTQETQYF,TGCGCCAGCAGTGAATTCACACAAGAGACCCAGTACTTC
TRBJ2-3,-,TRBV7-2,-,CASSLVAGTDTQYF,TGTGCCAGCAGCTTAGTGGCAGGAACAGATACGCAGTATTTT
TRBJ1-2,-,TRBV12-5,-,CASGLVAKGRLEFEGYTF,TGTGCTAGTGGTTTGGTTGCGAAGGGACGCCTGGAGTTTGAGGGCTACACCTTC
TRBJ2-1,TRBD1,TRBV10-3,-,CAISDMGQVREQFF,TGTGCCATCAGTGATATGGGACAGGTACGGGAGCAGTTCTTC
TRBJ1-2,-,TRBV29-1,few,CSVGGELYGYTF,TGCAGCGTTGGAGGGGAACTCTATGGCTACACCTTC
TRBJ1-2,-,TRBV7-9,-,CASSLADGPNYGYTF,TGTGCCAGCAGCTTAGCGGACGGACCTAACTATGGCTACACCTTC
TRBJ2-7,-,TRBV20-1,-,CSASGAYEQYF,TGCAGTGCTTCGGGGGCCTACGAGCAGTACTTC
TRBJ2-3,TRBD1,TRBV5-1,-,CASSTGQGGTDTQYF,TGCGCCAGCAGCACCGGACAGGGCGGCACAGATACGCAGTATTTT
TRBJ2-1,TRBD2,TRBV15,-,CATSPAGGIVDEQFF,TGTGCCACCAGCCCCGCGGGAGGGATTGTTGATGAGCAGTTCTTC